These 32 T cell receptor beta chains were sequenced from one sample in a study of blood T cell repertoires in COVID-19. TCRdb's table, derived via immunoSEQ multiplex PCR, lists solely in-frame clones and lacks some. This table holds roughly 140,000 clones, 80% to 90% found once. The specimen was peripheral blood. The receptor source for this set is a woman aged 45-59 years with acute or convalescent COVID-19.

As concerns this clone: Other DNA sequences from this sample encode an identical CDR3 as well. The chain's CDR3 is CASSPGTGGEAFF. The CDR3, as DNA: TGTGCCAGCAGCCCCGGGACAGGGGGAGAAGCTTTCTTT. This chain uses TRBV7-3 with TRBJ1-1; TRBD1 aligns across 11 bases. CDR1 is SGHTA and CDR2 is FQGTGA in the germline V gene. V lost 5 bases to trimming and J lost 8 bases; unmatched junction nucleotides: 4. The length of the CDR3 is 13 residues.

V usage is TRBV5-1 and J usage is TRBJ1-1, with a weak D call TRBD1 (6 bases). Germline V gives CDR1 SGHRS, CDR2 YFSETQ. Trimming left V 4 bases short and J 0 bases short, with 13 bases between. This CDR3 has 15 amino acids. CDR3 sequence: CASSQTGQLNTEAFF. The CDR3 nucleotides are TGCGCCAGCAGCCAAACTGGACAGCTGAACACTGAAGCTTTCTTT.

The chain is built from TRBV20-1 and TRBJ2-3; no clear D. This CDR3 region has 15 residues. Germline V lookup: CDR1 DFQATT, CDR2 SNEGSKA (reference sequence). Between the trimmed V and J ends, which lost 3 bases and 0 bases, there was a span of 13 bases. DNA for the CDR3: TGCAGTGCTAGTTCACCCCAGTATAGCACAGATACGCAGTATTTT. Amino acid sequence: CSASSPQYSTDTQYF.

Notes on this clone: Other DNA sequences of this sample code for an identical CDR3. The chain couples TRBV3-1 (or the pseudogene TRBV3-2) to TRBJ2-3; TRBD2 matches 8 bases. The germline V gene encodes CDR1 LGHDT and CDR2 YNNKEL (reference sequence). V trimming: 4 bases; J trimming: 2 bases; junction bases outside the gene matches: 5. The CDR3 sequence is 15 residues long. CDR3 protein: CASSLGLAVTDTQYF. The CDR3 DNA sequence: TGTGCCAGCAGCCTTGGACTAGCTGTCACAGATACGCAGTATTTT.

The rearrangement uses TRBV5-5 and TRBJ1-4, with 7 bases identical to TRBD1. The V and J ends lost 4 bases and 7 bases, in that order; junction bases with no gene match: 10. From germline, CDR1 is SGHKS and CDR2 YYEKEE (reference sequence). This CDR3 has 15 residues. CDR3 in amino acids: CASSVAGTVGEKLFF. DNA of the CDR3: TGTGCCAGCAGCGTGGCCGGGACAGTCGGTGAAAAACTGTTTTTT.

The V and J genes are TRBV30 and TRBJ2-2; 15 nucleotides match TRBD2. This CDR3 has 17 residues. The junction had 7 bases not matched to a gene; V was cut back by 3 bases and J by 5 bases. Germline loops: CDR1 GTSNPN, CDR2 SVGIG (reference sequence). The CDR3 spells CAWSKGTSGGRTGELFF. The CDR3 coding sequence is TGTGCCTGGAGCAAAGGGACTAGCGGGGGGCGGACCGGGGAGCTGTTTTTT. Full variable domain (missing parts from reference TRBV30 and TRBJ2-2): SQTIHQWPATLVQPVGSPLSLECTVEGTSNPNLYWYRQAAGRGLQLLFYSVGIGQISSEVPQNLSASRPQDRQFILSSKKLLLSDSGFYLCAWSKGTSGGRTGELFFGEGSRLTVL.

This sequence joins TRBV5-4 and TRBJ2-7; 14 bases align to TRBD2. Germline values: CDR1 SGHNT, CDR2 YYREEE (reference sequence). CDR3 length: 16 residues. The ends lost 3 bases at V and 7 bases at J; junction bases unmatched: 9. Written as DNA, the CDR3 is TGTGCCAGCAGCTCCCGACTAGCGGGAGGGCCGGAAGAGCAGTACTTC. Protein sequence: CASSSRLAGGPEEQYF.

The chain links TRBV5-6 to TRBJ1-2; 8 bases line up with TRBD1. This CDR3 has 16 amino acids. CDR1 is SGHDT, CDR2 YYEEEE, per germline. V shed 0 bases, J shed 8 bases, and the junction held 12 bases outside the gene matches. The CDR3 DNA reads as TGTGCCAGCAGCTTGGTATCAGGGGGCGGAGTAGAGGGCTACACCTTC. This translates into CASSLVSGGGVEGYTF.

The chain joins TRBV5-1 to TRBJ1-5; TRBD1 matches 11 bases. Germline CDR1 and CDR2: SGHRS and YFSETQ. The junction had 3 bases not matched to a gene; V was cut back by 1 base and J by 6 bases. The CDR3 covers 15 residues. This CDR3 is CASSLWTGGLQPQHF. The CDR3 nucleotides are TGCGCCAGCAGCTTGTGGACAGGGGGCCTTCAGCCCCAGCATTTT.

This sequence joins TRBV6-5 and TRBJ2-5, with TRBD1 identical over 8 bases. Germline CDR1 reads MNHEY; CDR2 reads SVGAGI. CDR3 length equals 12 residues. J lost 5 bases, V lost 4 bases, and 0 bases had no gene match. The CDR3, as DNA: TGTGCCAGCAGTTCAGGGGGCGAGACCCAGTACTTC. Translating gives CASSSGGETQYF.

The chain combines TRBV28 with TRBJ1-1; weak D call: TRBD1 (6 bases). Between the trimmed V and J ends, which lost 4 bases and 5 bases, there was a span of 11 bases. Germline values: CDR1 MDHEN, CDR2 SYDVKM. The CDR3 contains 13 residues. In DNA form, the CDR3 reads TGTGCCAGCAGTTGGTACAGGGCTACTGAAGCTTTCTTT. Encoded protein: CASSWYRATEAFF.

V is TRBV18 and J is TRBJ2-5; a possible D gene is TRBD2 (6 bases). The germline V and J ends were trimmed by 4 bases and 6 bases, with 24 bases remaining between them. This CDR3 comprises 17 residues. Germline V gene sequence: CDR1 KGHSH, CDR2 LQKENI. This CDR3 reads CASSLFDAEGSLKTQYF. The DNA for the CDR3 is TGTGCCAGCTCACTGTTCGACGCGGAGGGCAGTCTAAAGACCCAGTACTTC.

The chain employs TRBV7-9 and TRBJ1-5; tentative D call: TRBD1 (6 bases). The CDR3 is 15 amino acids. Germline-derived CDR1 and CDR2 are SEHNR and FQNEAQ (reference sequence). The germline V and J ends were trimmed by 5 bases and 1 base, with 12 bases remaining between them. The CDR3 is CASSPAGGSNQPQHF. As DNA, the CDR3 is TGTGCCAGCAGCCCGGCGGGGGGCAGCAATCAGCCCCAGCATTTT. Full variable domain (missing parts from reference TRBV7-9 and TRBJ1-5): DTGVSQNPRHKITKRGQNVTFRCDPISEHNRLYWYRQTLGQGPEFLTYFQNEAQLEKSRLLSDRFSAERPKGSFSTLEIQRTEQGDSAMYLCASSPAGGSNQPQHFGDGTRLSIL.

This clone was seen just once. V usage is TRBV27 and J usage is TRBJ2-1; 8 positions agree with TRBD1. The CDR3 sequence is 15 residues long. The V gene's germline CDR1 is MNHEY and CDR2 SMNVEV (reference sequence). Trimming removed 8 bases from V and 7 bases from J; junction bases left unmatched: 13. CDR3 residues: CASRPDRQGWNEQFF. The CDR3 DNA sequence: TGTGCCAGCCGGCCCGATCGACAGGGGTGGAATGAGCAGTTCTTC.

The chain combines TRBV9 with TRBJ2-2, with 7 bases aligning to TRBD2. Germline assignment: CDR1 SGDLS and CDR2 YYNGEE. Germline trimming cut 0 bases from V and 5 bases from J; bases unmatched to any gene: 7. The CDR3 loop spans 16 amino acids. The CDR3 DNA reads TGTGCCAGCAGCGTAGCTCCGACTAGCAATACCGGGGAGCTGTTTTTT. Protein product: CASSVAPTSNTGELFF.

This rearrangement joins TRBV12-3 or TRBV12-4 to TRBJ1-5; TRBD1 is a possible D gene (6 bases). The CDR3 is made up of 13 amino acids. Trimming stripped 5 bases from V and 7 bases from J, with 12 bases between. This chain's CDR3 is CASSINRAQPQHF. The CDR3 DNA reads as TGTGCCAGCAGTATCAACAGGGCCCAGCCCCAGCATTTT.

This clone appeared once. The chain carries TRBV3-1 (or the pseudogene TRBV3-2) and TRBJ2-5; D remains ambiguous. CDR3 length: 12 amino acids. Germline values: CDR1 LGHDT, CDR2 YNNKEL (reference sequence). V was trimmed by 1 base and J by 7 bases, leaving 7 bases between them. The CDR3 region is CASSQGYRTQYF. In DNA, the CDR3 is TGTGCCAGCAGCCAAGGTTACAGGACCCAGTACTTC.

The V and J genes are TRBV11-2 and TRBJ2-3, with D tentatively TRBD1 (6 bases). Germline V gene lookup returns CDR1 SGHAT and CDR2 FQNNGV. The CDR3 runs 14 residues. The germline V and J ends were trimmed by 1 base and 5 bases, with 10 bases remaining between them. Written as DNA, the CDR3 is TGTGCCAGCAGCTTAGTGGGGGCCAGAGATACGCAGTATTTT. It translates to CASSLVGARDTQYF.

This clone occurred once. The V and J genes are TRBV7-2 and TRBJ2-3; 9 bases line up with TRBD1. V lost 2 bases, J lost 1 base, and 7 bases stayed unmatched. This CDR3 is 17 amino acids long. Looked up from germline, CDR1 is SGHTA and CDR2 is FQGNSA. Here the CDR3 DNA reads TGTGCCAGCAGCTTACTTACAGGGGGCGCGGGCACAGATACGCAGTATTTT. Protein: CASSLLTGGAGTDTQYF.

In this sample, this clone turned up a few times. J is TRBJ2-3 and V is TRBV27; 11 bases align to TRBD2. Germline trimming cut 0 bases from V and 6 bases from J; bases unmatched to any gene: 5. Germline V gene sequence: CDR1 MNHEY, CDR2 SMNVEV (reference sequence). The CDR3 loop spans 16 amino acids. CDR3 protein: CASSLSPTSGADTQYF. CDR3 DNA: TGTGCCAGCAGTTTATCCCCGACTAGCGGGGCTGATACGCAGTATTTT.

CDR3: CSARHYNEQFF. In nucleotides, the CDR3 is TGCAGTGCTAGACACTACAATGAGCAGTTCTTC. The rearrangement joins TRBV20-1 to TRBJ2-1; D is unclear. Looked up from germline, CDR1 is DFQATT and CDR2 is SNEGSKA (reference sequence). Trimming took 2 bases from V and 3 from J, leaving 2 bases between them. This CDR3 contains 11 residues.

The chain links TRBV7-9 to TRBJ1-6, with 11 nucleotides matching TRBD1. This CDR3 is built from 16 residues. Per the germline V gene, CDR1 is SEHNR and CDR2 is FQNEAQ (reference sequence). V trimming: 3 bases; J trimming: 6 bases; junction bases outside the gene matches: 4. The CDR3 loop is CASSFGTGGTNSPLHF. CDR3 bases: TGTGCCAGCAGCTTTGGGACAGGGGGGACTAATTCACCCCTCCACTTT.

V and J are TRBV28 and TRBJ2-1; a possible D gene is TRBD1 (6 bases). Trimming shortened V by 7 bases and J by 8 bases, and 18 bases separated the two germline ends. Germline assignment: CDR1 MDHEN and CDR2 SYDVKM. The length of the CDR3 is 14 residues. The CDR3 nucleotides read TGTGCCAGCACTTTGGCAGGGGTATATGATGAGCAGTTCTTC. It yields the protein CASTLAGVYDEQFF.

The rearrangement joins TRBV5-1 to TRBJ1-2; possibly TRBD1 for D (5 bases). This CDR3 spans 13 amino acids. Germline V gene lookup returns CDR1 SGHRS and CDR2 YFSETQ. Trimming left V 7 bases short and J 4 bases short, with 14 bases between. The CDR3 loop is CASRVQDAYGYTF. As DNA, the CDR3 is TGCGCCAGCCGGGTACAGGACGCCTATGGCTACACCTTC.

In nucleotides, the CDR3 is TGTGCCAGCAGTTCTCTCTCTAACTATGGCTACACCTTC. As protein: CASSSLSNYGYTF. The chain uses TRBV28 and TRBJ1-2; D is unresolved. The V end lost 4 bases, the J end lost 0 bases, and 6 bases lay between the germline ends. The CDR3 loop spans 13 amino acids. The germline V gene encodes CDR1 MDHEN and CDR2 SYDVKM.

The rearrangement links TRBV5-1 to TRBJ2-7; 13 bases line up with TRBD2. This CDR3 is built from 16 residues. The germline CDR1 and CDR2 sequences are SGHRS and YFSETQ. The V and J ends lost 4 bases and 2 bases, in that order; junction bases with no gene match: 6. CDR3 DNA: TGCGCCAGCAGCCCAGGGACTAGCGGGATTACCTACGAGCAGTACTTC. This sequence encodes CASSPGTSGITYEQYF.

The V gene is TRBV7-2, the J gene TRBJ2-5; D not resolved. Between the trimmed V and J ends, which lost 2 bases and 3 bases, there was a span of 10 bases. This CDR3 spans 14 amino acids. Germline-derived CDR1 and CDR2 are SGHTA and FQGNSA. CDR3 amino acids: CASSLMTYKETQYF. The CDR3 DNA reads TGTGCCAGCAGCTTAATGACTTACAAAGAGACCCAGTACTTC.

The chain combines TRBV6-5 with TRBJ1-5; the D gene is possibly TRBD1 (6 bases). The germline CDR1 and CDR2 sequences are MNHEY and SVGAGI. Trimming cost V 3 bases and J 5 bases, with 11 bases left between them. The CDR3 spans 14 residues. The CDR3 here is CASSYRGADQPQHF. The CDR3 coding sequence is TGTGCCAGCAGTTATCGGGGGGCTGATCAGCCCCAGCATTTT.

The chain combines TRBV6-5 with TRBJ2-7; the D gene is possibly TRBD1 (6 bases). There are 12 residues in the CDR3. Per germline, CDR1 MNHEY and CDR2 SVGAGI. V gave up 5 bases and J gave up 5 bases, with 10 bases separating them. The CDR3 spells CASSQTGNEQYF. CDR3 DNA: TGTGCCAGCAGTCAGACAGGCAACGAGCAGTACTTC.

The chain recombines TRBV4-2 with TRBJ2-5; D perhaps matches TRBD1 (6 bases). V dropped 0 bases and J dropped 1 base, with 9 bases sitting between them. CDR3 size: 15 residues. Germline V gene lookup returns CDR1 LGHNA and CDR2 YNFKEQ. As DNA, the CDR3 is TGTGCCAGCAGCCAAGATGGGACAACCCAAGAGACCCAGTACTTC. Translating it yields CASSQDGTTQETQYF.

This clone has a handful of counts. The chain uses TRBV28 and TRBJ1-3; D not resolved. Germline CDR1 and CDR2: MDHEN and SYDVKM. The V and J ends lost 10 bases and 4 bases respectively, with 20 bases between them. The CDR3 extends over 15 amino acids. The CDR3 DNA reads TGTGCCACCGATCCAGGCCTCTCGGGAGGAAACACCATATATTTT. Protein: CATDPGLSGGNTIYF.

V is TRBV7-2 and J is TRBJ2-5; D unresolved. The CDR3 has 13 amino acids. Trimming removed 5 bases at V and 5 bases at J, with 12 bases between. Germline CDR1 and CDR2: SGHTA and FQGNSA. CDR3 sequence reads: CASSATHFETQYF. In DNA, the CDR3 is TGTGCCAGCAGCGCGACTCATTTCGAGACCCAGTACTTC. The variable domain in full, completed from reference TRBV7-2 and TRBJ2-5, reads GAGVSQSPSNKVTEKGKDVELRCDPISGHTALYWYRQSLGQGLEFLIYFQGNSAPDKSGLPSDRFSAERTGGSVSTLTIQRTQQEDSAVYLCASSATHFETQYFGPGTRLLVL.